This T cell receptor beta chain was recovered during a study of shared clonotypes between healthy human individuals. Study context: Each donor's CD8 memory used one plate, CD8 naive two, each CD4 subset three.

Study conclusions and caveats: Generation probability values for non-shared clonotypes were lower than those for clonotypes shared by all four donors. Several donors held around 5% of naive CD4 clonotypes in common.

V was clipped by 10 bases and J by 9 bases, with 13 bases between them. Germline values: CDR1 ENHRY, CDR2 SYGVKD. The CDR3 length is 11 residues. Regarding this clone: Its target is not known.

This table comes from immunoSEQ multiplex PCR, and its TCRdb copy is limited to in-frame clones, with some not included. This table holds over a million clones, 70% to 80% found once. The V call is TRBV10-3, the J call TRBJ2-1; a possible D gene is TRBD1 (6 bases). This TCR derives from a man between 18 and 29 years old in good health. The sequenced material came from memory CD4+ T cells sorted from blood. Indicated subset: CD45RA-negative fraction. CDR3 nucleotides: TGTGCCAGCACAGGGACGGGTGAGCAGTTCTTC. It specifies CASTGTGEQFF.